This passage covers 21 T cell receptor beta chains from one sample sequenced in a study of T-cell reconstitution after alpha-beta-depleted transplantation in children. Unique molecular identifiers featured in how the TCRbeta library was prepared. TCRdb redid the calling of the PCR reads with MiXCR, one entry per CDR3 protein. Among over 550,000 distinct CDR3 sequences, roughly 10% were seen once, and the ten largest hold less than 5%. Here the sequenced sample was PBMCs from the stem cell graft donor, taken from the stem cell graft. Receptors originate from a human donor who donated a stem cell graft to a child with acute myeloid leukemia.

This clonotype has ten or more counts. The chain is built from TRBV6-5 and TRBJ1-1; TRBD1 matches 8 bases. The CDR3 covers 15 residues. V lost 5 bases, J lost 5 bases, and 10 bases stayed unmatched. Germline V gene sequence: CDR1 MNHEY, CDR2 SVGAGI. The CDR3 here is CASSRQSTGGTEAFF. The CDR3 nucleotides are TGTGCCAGCAGTCGACAGTCTACAGGGGGAACTGAAGCTTTCTTT.

In its sample, this clonotype was seen a few times. The chain combines TRBV29-1 with TRBJ1-6; 7 bases fit TRBD1. The CDR3 spans 13 residues. Germline CDR1 and CDR2: SQVTM and ANQGSEA. With V trimmed by 7 bases and J by 8 bases, 8 bases remained unmatched. The CDR3, as DNA: TGCAGCGCCCGAACAGGGGCCGATTCACCCCTCCACTTT. Protein sequence: CSARTGADSPLHF.

This clonotype was seen just once. This may be a read error, as it is one base from a much larger clone. The chain recombines TRBV10-3 with TRBJ2-3; possibly TRBD2 for D (6 bases). Trimming stripped 10 bases from V and 2 bases from J, with 19 bases between. This CDR3 contains 15 residues. Germline CDR1 ENHRY, CDR2 SYGVKD. CDR3 sequence (DNA): TGTGCCACTAGGACTACAAATACCTTCACAGATACGCAGTATTTT. As protein: CATRTTNTFTDTQYF.

The CDR3 loop is CASSFGTYTYEQYF. The CDR3 nucleotides are TGTGCCAGCAGCTTCGGGACCTACACTTACGAGCAGTACTTC. The V call is TRBV7-2, the J call TRBJ2-7, with D perhaps matching TRBD1 or TRBD2 (5 bases each). CDR1 and CDR2 from the germline V gene are SGHTA and FQGNSA. V was pared by 3 bases and J by 4 bases, with 13 bases between. The CDR3 consists of 14 residues.

Ten or more counts support this clonotype. The gene calls are TRBV20-1 and TRBJ2-3, with a possible D match to TRBD2 (6 bases). CDR1 is DFQATT and CDR2 is SNEGSKA in the germline V gene (reference sequence). This CDR3 has 13 residues. Trimming pared 5 bases from V and 1 base from J, leaving 10 bases between. CDR3 region: CSAPPSGTDTQYF. The CDR3 DNA follows: TGCAGTGCTCCGCCTAGCGGCACAGATACGCAGTATTTT.

The chain uses TRBV7-9 and TRBJ2-5, with 10 bases aligning to TRBD2. The CDR3 runs 16 residues. J gave up 2 bases and V 4 bases, and 7 bases lay outside the gene matches. Germline lookup yields CDR1 SEHNR and CDR2 FQNEAQ (reference sequence). The CDR3 bases are TGTGCCAGCAGCTCCGGCCTAGCGGGAGCTCAAGAGACCCAGTACTTC. Protein product: CASSSGLAGAQETQYF.

The V gene is TRBV20-1, the J gene TRBJ2-1; D remains unclear. Per germline, CDR1 DFQATT and CDR2 SNEGSKA (reference sequence). Trimming removed 6 bases from V and 4 bases from J, with 13 bases in between. The CDR3 extends over 13 amino acids. The CDR3 reads CSAPLDHYNEQFF. The CDR3 bases are TGCAGTGCGCCACTGGACCATTACAATGAGCAGTTCTTC.

In its sample, this clonotype was seen many times. This rearrangement joins TRBV10-3 to TRBJ2-7; the D is unclear. The V gene's germline CDR1 is ENHRY and CDR2 SYGVKD. Trimming cost V 0 bases and J 8 bases, with 8 bases left between them. This CDR3 has 12 amino acids. The CDR3 protein is CAISESSQQQYF. The DNA for the CDR3 is TGTGCCATCAGTGAGTCCAGTCAGCAGCAGTACTTC.

The chain carries TRBV20-1 and TRBJ1-2, with D unresolved. With 3 bases removed from V and 1 base from J, the gap between germline ends came to 15 bases. In germline, CDR1 is DFQATT, CDR2 SNEGSKA (reference sequence). CDR3 size: 15 residues. The CDR3 here is CSARGVQSRNYGYTF. CDR3 sequence (DNA): TGCAGTGCTAGGGGAGTCCAGTCCCGTAACTATGGCTACACCTTC.

The chain has TRBV19 and TRBJ2-1; D remains unclear. The CDR3 runs 15 residues. V lost 9 bases to trimming and J lost 7 bases, with 22 bases between them. Germline loops: CDR1 LNHDA, CDR2 SQIVND (reference sequence). The chain's CDR3 is CASAKGPEPQNEQFF. The CDR3 DNA reads TGTGCCAGCGCTAAAGGCCCGGAGCCTCAGAATGAGCAGTTCTTC.

This clonotype was seen only a few times. The gene calls are TRBV20-1 and TRBJ1-5; TRBD1 aligns across 7 bases. CDR1 DFQATT and CDR2 SNEGSKA come from the germline V gene (reference sequence). The CDR3 length is 14 residues. The V and J ends lost 3 bases and 4 bases, in that order; junction bases with no gene match: 6. The CDR3, as DNA: TGCAGTGCTAGTGACAGGGTTGGAAATCAGCCCCAGCATTTT. Amino acids: CSASDRVGNQPQHF.

The chain is built from TRBV20-1 and TRBJ2-3, with 12 positions matching TRBD2. In germline, CDR1 is DFQATT, CDR2 SNEGSKA (reference sequence). The V and J ends lost 6 bases and 4 bases, in that order; junction bases with no gene match: 5. The CDR3 consists of 14 residues. CDR3 in DNA: TGCAGTGCCGACTCTAGCGGGAGGGCAGATACGCAGTATTTT. Protein sequence: CSADSSGRADTQYF.

This rearrangement joins TRBV6-1 to TRBJ2-7; maybe TRBD2 (6 bases). Germline CDR1 MNHNS, CDR2 SASEGT. The V end lost 8 bases, the J end lost 7 bases, and 15 bases lay between the germline ends. The CDR3 spans 12 residues. CDR3 DNA sequence: TGTGCCAGCCGCCGGACACGGGAGGAGCAGTACTTC. Its translation is CASRRTREEQYF.

The rearrangement links TRBV24-1 to TRBJ2-7; a possible D gene is TRBD1 (6 bases). The V end was cut by 5 bases, the J end by 6 bases, with 19 bases between. The CDR3 consists of 15 residues. In germline, CDR1 is KGHDR, CDR2 SFDVKD. CDR3 DNA sequence: TGTGCCACCAGTGCGCCCCCGGGACATTCGGGCGAGCAGTACTTC. It yields the protein CATSAPPGHSGEQYF.

In this sample, this clonotype turned up many times. V usage is TRBV16 and J usage is TRBJ2-1; 11 bases are shared with TRBD1. This CDR3 has 16 amino acids. The trim removed 4 bases at V and 7 bases at J, leaving 9 bases unmatched. Germline CDR1 KGHSY, CDR2 FQNENV. CDR3 bases: TGTGCCAGCAGCCGAGCCCCCGGGACAGGGGGGAATGAGCAGTTCTTC. Translated: CASSRAPGTGGNEQFF.

This clonotype was counted at least ten times. CDR3 coding DNA: TGCAGTGCTGCAAGCCCTCAAGCCTACGAGCAGTACTTC. It encodes CSAASPQAYEQYF. This chain connects TRBV20-1 to TRBJ2-7; D is unresolved. Germline assignment: CDR1 DFQATT and CDR2 SNEGSKA (reference sequence). Trimming shortened V by 5 bases and J by 2 bases, and 13 bases separated the two germline ends. The CDR3 spans 13 residues.

Remarks on this clonotype: This clone may be a read error of a much larger clone one base away. This chain connects TRBV2 to TRBJ2-1; the match to TRBD2 covers 9 bases. The CDR3 length is 14 residues. Germline values: CDR1 SNHLY, CDR2 FYNNEI. J was trimmed by 10 bases and V by 7 bases; bases with no gene match: 11. CDR3 bases: TGTGCCAGCATCCCCGGTACTCTAGCGGGAGAGCAGTTCTTC. Amino acid sequence: CASIPGTLAGEQFF.

This rearrangement joins TRBV12-3 or TRBV12-4 to TRBJ2-1; 7 bases are shared with TRBD2. The CDR3 totals 15 residues. The junction had 5 bases not matched to a gene; V was cut back by 6 bases and J by 0 bases. For the CDR3, the DNA is TGTGCCAGCAGAAGCGGGGTGAGCTCCTACAATGAGCAGTTCTTC. Protein sequence: CASRSGVSSYNEQFF.

V gene TRBV6-2 or TRBV6-3 combines with J gene TRBJ2-7, with D perhaps TRBD2 (6 bases). V was clipped by 7 bases and J by 3 bases, with 19 bases between them. Germline V gene data show CDR1 as MNHEY and CDR2 as SVGEGT. The CDR3 extends over 15 amino acids. The CDR3 DNA reads TGTGCCAGCAACCCCGGGGGAACTAGCAGCTACGAGCAGTACTTC. Its translation: CASNPGGTSSYEQYF.

This clonotype was counted a few times. V is TRBV27 and J is TRBJ1-4; a possible D gene is TRBD1 (5 bases). V gave up 5 bases and J gave up 1 base, with 11 bases separating them. This CDR3 region has 15 residues. Germline lookup yields CDR1 MNHEY and CDR2 SMNVEV (reference sequence). As DNA, the CDR3 is TGTGCCAGCAGTCTCAAGGGGTTAACTAATGAAAAACTGTTTTTT. Residues: CASSLKGLTNEKLFF.

The chain links TRBV7-8 to TRBJ2-7, with D possibly TRBD2 on 5 matching bases. The V end lost 3 bases, the J end lost 0 bases, and 9 bases lay between the germline ends. CDR3 length: 14 residues. Per the germline V gene, CDR1 is SGHVS and CDR2 is FQNEAQ. CDR3 nucleotides: TGTGCCAGCAGCTTGGAGACTACCTCCTACGAGCAGTACTTC. As protein: CASSLETTSYEQYF. The complete variable domain, with remaining parts taken from reference TRBV7-8 and TRBJ2-7, reads GAGVSQSPRYKVAKRGQDVALRCDPISGHVSLFWYQQALGQGPEFLTYFQNEAQLDKSGLPSDRFFAERPEGSVSTLKIQRTQQEDSAVYLCASSLETTSYEQYFGPGTRLTVT.